A selection of T cell receptor beta chains follows, all from one sample in a study of blood T cell repertoires in COVID-19. Repertoires were generated with immunoSEQ multiplex PCR, while TCRdb's copy carries only in-frame clones and drops some. Of more than 150,000 clones listed, roughly nine tenths are singletons. Sequencing input: peripheral blood. The source is a man aged 65 to 79 with active or convalescent COVID-19. Both conserved end residues are part of each CDR3. D genes are given only for firm matches. Rows give clone size only sometimes, using once, few, many, or a class for an expanded clone.

v_call	clone_size	d_call	j_call	cdr3_nt	cdr3_aa
TRBV28	NA	TRBD1	TRBJ2-7	TGTGCCAGCAGTTTACCAGGACAGGGAATCTACGAGCAGTACTTC	CASSLPGQGIYEQYF
TRBV9	NA	TRBD1	TRBJ1-2	TGTGCCAGCAGCGCGGACAGGGGTATCGTAGGCGCGCCGGGAATGGAGTTC	CASSADRGIVGAPGMEF
TRBV7-2	NA	TRBD2	TRBJ2-4	TGTGCCAGCAGCTCCCTAGCGGATTCGGTCTTTTTTGAAAACATTCAGTACTTC	CASSSLADSVFFENIQYF
TRBV6-2/TRBV6-3	NA	TRBD1	TRBJ1-5	TGTGCCAGCAGTTATGGAGACAGGGAGGTGAATCAGCCCCAGCATTTT	CASSYGDREVNQPQHF
TRBV27	NA	NA	TRBJ1-3	TGTGCCAGCAGTTTAGTGGGCGGGCTGTCTGGAAACACCATATATTTT	CASSLVGGLSGNTIYF
TRBV11-2	once	TRBD1	TRBJ2-7	TGTGCCAGCAGCTCGTTGACAGGGGTGTACGAGCAGTACTTC	CASSSLTGVYEQYF
TRBV19	NA	TRBD1	TRBJ1-5	TGTCCTCAGGGGGTCACCCCTCATAGCAATCAGCCCCAGCATTTT	CPQGVTPHSNQPQHF
TRBV28	once	TRBD2	TRBJ2-5	TGTGCCAGCAGTTCTCCCAGCGGGATGAAGACCCAGTACTTC	CASSSPSGMKTQYF
TRBV28	NA	TRBD1	TRBJ1-5	TGTGCCAGCAGTTTGGGACAGGGGATCGATCAGCCCCAGCATTTT	CASSLGQGIDQPQHF
TRBV29-1	once	NA	TRBJ2-7	TGCAGCGTTGAAGATCCTCAGGGACATTACGAGCAGTACTTC	CSVEDPQGHYEQYF
TRBV4-1	NA	NA	TRBJ2-5	TGCGCCAGCAGCCAAGGGAGCCGGGGGCAAGAGACCCAGTACTTC	CASSQGSRGQETQYF
TRBV19	NA	TRBD2	TRBJ2-3	TGTGCCAGTAGTACCTACAGCGGGAGACCCACAGATACGCAGTATTTT	CASSTYSGRPTDTQYF
TRBV25-1	NA	NA	TRBJ1-2	TGTGCCAGCAGTGAGCTATCGAACTATGGCTACACCTTC	CASSELSNYGYTF
TRBV5-1	NA	TRBD1	TRBJ2-7	TGCGCCAGCAGCCGCGGACAGGGGGTACACTTC	CASSRGQGVHF
TRBV7-9	NA	TRBD1	TRBJ1-4	TGTGCCAGCAGCTTAAGGACAGGGGTTGGAGAAAAACTGTTTTTT	CASSLRTGVGEKLFF
TRBV6-5	NA	TRBD1	TRBJ2-7	TGTGCCAGCAGTTCCCGACAGGGATTATCGTACGAGCAGTACTTC	CASSSRQGLSYEQYF
TRBV18	NA	TRBD1	TRBJ1-1	TGTGCCAGCTCACAGTCGACAGGGAAAAACACTGAAGCTTTCTTT	CASSQSTGKNTEAFF
TRBV10-3	NA	NA	TRBJ1-2	TGTGCCACCACAGCCCGACGGGGAGAAAACTATGGCTACACCTTC	CATTARRGENYGYTF
TRBV7-2	NA	NA	TRBJ1-5	TGTGCCAGCAGGTCGGGACAAAGCAATCAGCCCCAGCATTTT	CASRSGQSNQPQHF
TRBV7-8	NA	TRBD2	TRBJ2-7	TGTGCCAGCAGCTTAGTAGTGGGACTAGCGGGAGGTGAGCAGTACTTC	CASSLVVGLAGGEQYF
TRBV6-5	once	NA	TRBJ2-7	TGTGCCAGCAGCGCAGGGAGGTTCTACGAGCAGTACTTC	CASSAGRFYEQYF
TRBV6-5	NA	NA	TRBJ2-7	TGTGCCAGCAGTAAATACCTGGACAAATCCTACGAGCAGTACTTC	CASSKYLDKSYEQYF
TRBV2	NA	NA	TRBJ1-5	TGTGCCAGCAGTGGTAGTATCCTCTCGCCCCAGCATTTT	CASSGSILSPQHF
TRBV12-3/TRBV12-4	NA	NA	TRBJ1-2	TGTGCCAGCAGTCTACAGGGATTTAATGGCTACACCTTC	CASSLQGFNGYTF
TRBV9	few	TRBD1	TRBJ1-6	TGTGCCAGCAGCGTAACAGGGGATTCACCCCTCCACTTT	CASSVTGDSPLHF
TRBV19	NA	TRBD1	TRBJ1-2	TGTGCCAGTACCGGGGACAGAGAATTCTATGGCTACACCTTC	CASTGDREFYGYTF
TRBV7-9	NA	TRBD1	TRBJ1-3	TGTGCCAGCAGCCCAGAGACAGGGACCTCTGGAAACACCATATATTTT	CASSPETGTSGNTIYF
TRBV7-9	few	NA	TRBJ2-7	TGTGCCAGCAGCTTCGACAGGATTACCTACGAGCAGTACTTC	CASSFDRITYEQYF
TRBV7-9	NA	TRBD2	TRBJ2-3	TGTGTGGCGGGAGGCACAGATACGCAGTATTTT	CVAGGTDTQYF
TRBV14	NA	NA	TRBJ2-5	TGTGCCAGCAGCCAAGGGGCCATAAGGACCCAGTACTTC	CASSQGAIRTQYF
TRBV19	NA	NA	TRBJ2-7	TGTGCCAGTAGTACCAACACGGGATACGAGCAGTACTTC	CASSTNTGYEQYF
TRBV7-2	NA	TRBD1	TRBJ1-5	TGTGCCAGCAGCTTGGGACAGGTTAGCAATCAGCCCCAGCATTTT	CASSLGQVSNQPQHF
TRBV29-1	NA	TRBD1	TRBJ1-1	TGCAGCGTTCGGGGACAGAAAGGAGCTTTCTTT	CSVRGQKGAFF
TRBV28	medium-sized	TRBD2	TRBJ2-1	TGTGCCAGCAGTCCTCAGGCGTGGGGACTAGCGGCTAAGAGCTCCTACAATGAGCAGTTCTTC	CASSPQAWGLAAKSSYNEQFF
TRBV7-2	NA	TRBD2	TRBJ2-7	TGTGCCAGCAGCCTTAGACTAGCGGAGGACGAGCAGTACTTC	CASSLRLAEDEQYF
TRBV19	NA	NA	TRBJ2-3	TGTGCCAGTAGTATACGCGGAACAGATACGCAGTATTTT	CASSIRGTDTQYF
TRBV6-6	NA	TRBD1	TRBJ1-5	TGTGCCAGCAGTCCGCCCGGGGCAGGGGGCAGGAATCAGCCCCAGCATTTT	CASSPPGAGGRNQPQHF
TRBV7-2	NA	TRBD1	TRBJ2-7	TGTGCCAGCAGCTTAGGGACAGGGCCTCGGGAGCAGTACTTC	CASSLGTGPREQYF
TRBV18	NA	NA	TRBJ2-6	TGTGCCAGCTCACCATCGAGGGCTGGGGCCAACGTCCTGACTTTC	CASSPSRAGANVLTF
TRBV3-1/TRBV3-2	NA	TRBD1	TRBJ1-5	TGTGCCAGCAGCCAAGCTGACAGGGGTACGGGCAATCAGCCCCAGCATTTT	CASSQADRGTGNQPQHF
TRBV30	NA	NA	TRBJ1-3	TGTGCCTGGAGTGCTCTAGCTGGAAACACCATATATTTT	CAWSALAGNTIYF
TRBV5-6	NA	NA	TRBJ2-7	TGTGCCAGCAGCTTGGTCGGCAGGGCCAGATACGAGCAGTACTTC	CASSLVGRARYEQYF
TRBV18	NA	TRBD2	TRBJ2-7	TGTGCCAGCTCACCTGGACTAGCGGGCTACGAGCAGTACTTC	CASSPGLAGYEQYF
TRBV2	NA	NA	TRBJ1-2	TGTGCCAGCAGTGGAATAGGCAGGGTAGATGGCTACACCTTC	CASSGIGRVDGYTF
TRBV7-8	NA	NA	TRBJ2-1	TGTGCCAGCAGCCACGGGACACGAGGAACATACAATGAGCAGTTCTTC	CASSHGTRGTYNEQFF
TRBV7-8	NA	TRBD1	TRBJ1-3	TGTGCCAGCAGCTTAGTCCCTACAGGGGGTCTTGGAAACACCATATATTTT	CASSLVPTGGLGNTIYF
TRBV14	NA	TRBD1	TRBJ2-5	TGTGCCAGCAGCCAAGCCCTGGACAGGGGTTTTCGAGAGACCCAGTACTTC	CASSQALDRGFRETQYF
TRBV12-3/TRBV12-4	NA	TRBD1	TRBJ2-7	TGTGCCAGCAGTCTAGACAGGGCCAAGCAGTACTTC	CASSLDRAKQYF